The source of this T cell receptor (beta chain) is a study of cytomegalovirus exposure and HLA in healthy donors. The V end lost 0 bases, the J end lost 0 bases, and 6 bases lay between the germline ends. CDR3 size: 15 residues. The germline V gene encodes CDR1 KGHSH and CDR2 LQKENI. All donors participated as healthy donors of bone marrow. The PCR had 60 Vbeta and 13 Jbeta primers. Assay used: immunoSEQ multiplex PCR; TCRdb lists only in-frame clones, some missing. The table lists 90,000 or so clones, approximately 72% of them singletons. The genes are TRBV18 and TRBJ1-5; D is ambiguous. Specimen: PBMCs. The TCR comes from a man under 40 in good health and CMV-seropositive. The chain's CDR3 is CASSPPQSSNQPQHF. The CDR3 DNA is TGTGCCAGCTCACCACCACAGTCTAGCAATCAGCCCCAGCATTTT. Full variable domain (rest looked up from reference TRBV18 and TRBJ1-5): NAGVMQNPRHLVRRRGQEARLRCSPMKGHSHVYWYRQLPEEGLKFMVYLQKENIIDESGMPKERFSAEFPKEGPSILRIQQVVRGDSAAYFCASSPPQSSNQPQHFGDGTRLSIL.